This entry lists 2 T cell receptor beta chains sequenced from one sample in a study of identifying expanded T cells in peripheral blood. Profiled with immunoSEQ multiplex PCR; TCRdb holds only in-frame clones, not every one. The sample lists tens of thousands of clones, 88% occurring once. Sequenced: blood. The source of these receptors is a person aged 18-70 years in good health.

This chain connects TRBV30 to TRBJ1-1; D is possibly TRBD1 (6 bases). The CDR3 length is 14 residues. V was trimmed by 3 bases and J by 5 bases, leaving 16 bases between them. Germline values: CDR1 GTSNPN, CDR2 SVGIG (reference sequence). The CDR3 region has the DNA TGTGCCTGGAGAGTACAGGGAGCGGCAACTGAAGCTTTCTTT. Amino acid sequence: CAWRVQGAATEAFF.

The chain's CDR3 is CASSPPFTNEKLFF. The CDR3 nucleotides are TGTGCCAGCAGCCCCCCCTTCACTAATGAAAAACTGTTTTTT. The chain couples TRBV7-9 to TRBJ1-4; no clear D gene. CDR1 SEHNR and CDR2 FQNEAQ come from the germline V gene (reference sequence). The CDR3 length is 14 residues. V gave up 5 bases and J gave up 2 bases, with 9 bases separating them.